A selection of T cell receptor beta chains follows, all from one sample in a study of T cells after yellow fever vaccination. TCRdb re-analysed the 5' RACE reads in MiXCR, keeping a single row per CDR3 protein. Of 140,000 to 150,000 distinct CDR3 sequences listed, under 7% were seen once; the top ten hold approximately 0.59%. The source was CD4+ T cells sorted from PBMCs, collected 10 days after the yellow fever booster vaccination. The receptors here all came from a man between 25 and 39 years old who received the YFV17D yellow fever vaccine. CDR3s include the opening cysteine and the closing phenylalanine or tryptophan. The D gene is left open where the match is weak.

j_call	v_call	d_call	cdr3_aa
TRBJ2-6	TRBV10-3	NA	CAISDLGSGANVLTF
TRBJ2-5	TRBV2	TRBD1	CASSDRDRGPQYF
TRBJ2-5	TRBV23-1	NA	CASRPPQAFQETQYF
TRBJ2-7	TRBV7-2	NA	CASSRVSSYEQYF
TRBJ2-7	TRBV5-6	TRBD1	CASSLRDRPYEQYF
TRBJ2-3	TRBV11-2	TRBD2	CASSLFTSGTITDTQYF
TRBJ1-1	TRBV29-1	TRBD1	CSVESTGGRSRNTEAFF
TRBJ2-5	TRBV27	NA	CASSPEGGVTQYF
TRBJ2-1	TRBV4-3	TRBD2	CASSQDPTSGSWGNEQFF
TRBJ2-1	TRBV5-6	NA	CASSNQEYNEQFF
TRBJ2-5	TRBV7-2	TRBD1	CASSFLAGGSGETQYF
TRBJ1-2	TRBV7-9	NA	CASSSMGGYGYTF
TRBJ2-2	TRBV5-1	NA	CASTTGRVNTGELFF
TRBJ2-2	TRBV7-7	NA	CASSLSPDPSTGELFF
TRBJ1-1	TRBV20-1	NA	CSATYFDRWNTEAFF
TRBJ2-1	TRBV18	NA	CASSPEGTTPYNEQFF
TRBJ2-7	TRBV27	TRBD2	CASSSSGGSLEQYF
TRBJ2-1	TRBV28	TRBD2	CASRPGLAVGRAYNEQFF
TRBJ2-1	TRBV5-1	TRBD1	CASNRDSPYNEQFF
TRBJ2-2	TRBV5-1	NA	CASSFRGPGELFF
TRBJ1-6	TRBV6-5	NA	CASSYSHSNSPLHF
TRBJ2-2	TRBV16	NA	CASSQSGSGELFF
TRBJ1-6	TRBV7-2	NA	CASSLDPRNSPLHF
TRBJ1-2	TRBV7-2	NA	CASSFLHRFPYGYTF
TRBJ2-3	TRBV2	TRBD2	CASSELAGFGDTQYF
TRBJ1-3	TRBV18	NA	CASSPNREGNTIYF
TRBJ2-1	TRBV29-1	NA	CSVGKQGDLEQFF
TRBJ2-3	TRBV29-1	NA	CSVGGGPPTDTQYF
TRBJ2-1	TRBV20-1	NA	CSAETDYNEQFF
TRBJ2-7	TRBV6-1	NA	CASTLRGSREQYF
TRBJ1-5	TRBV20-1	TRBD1	CSARQGMIQPQHF
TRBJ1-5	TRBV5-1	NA	CASSPAGEDQPQHF
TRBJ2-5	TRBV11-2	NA	CASSPLETQYF
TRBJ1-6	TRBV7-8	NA	CASSWGTVLGSYNSPLHF
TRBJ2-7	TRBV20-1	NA	CSARDSGARYEQYF
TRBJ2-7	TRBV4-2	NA	CASSQEGGPSSYEQYF
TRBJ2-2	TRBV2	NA	CASSEALSTGELFF
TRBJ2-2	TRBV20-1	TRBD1	CSARTGTTGELFF
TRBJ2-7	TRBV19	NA	CASRTTGSSEQYF
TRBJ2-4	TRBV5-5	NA	CASSSARQGNIQYF
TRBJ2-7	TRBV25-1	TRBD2	CASRYETSDEQYF